This is a list of T cell receptor beta chains from one sample in a study of OX40 agonist ivuxolimab in advanced cancers. TCRdb's copy holds only in-frame clones and misses some; the assay was immunoSEQ multiplex PCR. The sample has some 53,000 clones; under 95% are singletons. Sequencing used CD4+ or CD8+ T cells sorted from blood, obtained in a trial of the OX40 agonist ivuxolimab. These receptors were obtained from an adult with an advanced solid tumor such as melanoma, head and neck, liver or kidney cancer. Both conserved end residues are part of each CDR3. The D gene is left open where the match is weak. Rows may omit the clone size; those that give it use once, few, many or a size class.

clone_size | j_call | v_call | d_call | cdr3_aa | cdr3_nt
- | TRBJ2-1 | TRBV6-5 | - | CASSLLTPLKEQFF | TGTGCCAGCAGCCTCCTTACCCCCTTGAAGGAGCAGTTCTTC
- | TRBJ2-5 | TRBV25-1 | - | CASSESTIETQYF | TGTGCCAGCAGTGAATCCACCATAGAGACCCAGTACTTC
- | TRBJ2-3 | TRBV7-9 | TRBD2 | CASSLAPGLATDTQYF | TGTGCCAGCAGCTTAGCCCCGGGACTAGCAACAGATACGCAGTATTTT
- | TRBJ2-7 | TRBV4-3 | - | CASSQDLAAGDEQYF | TGCGCCAGCAGCCAAGATCTCGCGGCAGGGGACGAGCAGTACTTC
few | TRBJ2-3 | TRBV4-2 | TRBD2 | CASSRTVWASGSTDTQYF | TGTGCCAGCAGCCGGACGGTTTGGGCTAGCGGGAGCACAGATACGCAGTATTTT
- | TRBJ1-1 | TRBV30 | - | CAWSVGITEAFF | TGTGCCTGGAGTGTCGGGATAACTGAAGCTTTCTTT
- | TRBJ1-2 | TRBV6-6 | - | CASSPRISKSNYGYTF | TGTGCCAGCAGTCCTCGAATCAGCAAATCTAACTATGGCTACACCTTC
- | TRBJ2-1 | TRBV4-1 | - | CASSQDSLPVSYNEQFF | TGCGCCAGCAGCCAGGATTCTTTACCCGTGTCCTACAATGAGCAGTTCTTC
- | TRBJ2-2 | TRBV7-9 | TRBD2 | CASSPASGDTGELFF | TGTGCCAGCAGCCCGGCCAGCGGGGACACCGGGGAGCTGTTTTTT
- | TRBJ2-7 | TRBV2 | - | CASSAGYEQYF | TGTGCCAGCAGTGCCGGGTACGAGCAGTACTTC
- | TRBJ2-7 | TRBV11-3 | - | CASSRSYEQYF | TGTGCCAGCAGCCGATCCTACGAGCAGTACTTC
once | TRBJ1-1 | TRBV18 | TRBD1 | CASSRGLAGGRNTEAFF | TGTGCCAGCTCAAGGGGGTTGGCAGGGGGCCGGAACACTGAAGCTTTCTTT
- | TRBJ2-5 | TRBV7-6 | - | CASSLVSPGLETQYF | TGTGCCAGCAGCTTAGTTTCCCCCGGGTTGGAGACCCAGTACTTC
- | TRBJ1-4 | TRBV9 | - | CASSPSISAAEKLFF | TGTGCCAGCAGCCCCTCGATTTCAGCGGCGGAAAAACTGTTTTTT
- | TRBJ1-2 | TRBV19 | - | CASKSGDGGYTF | TGTGCCAGTAAATCAGGGGATGGTGGCTACACCTTC
- | TRBJ2-5 | TRBV14 | - | CASSQGGAQYF | TGTGCCAGCAGCCAGGGGGGTGCCCAGTACTTC
- | TRBJ2-2 | TRBV5-6 | TRBD2 | CASISTSGRPGELFF | TGTGCCTCCATAAGTACTAGCGGGAGGCCCGGGGAGCTGTTTTTT
- | TRBJ2-7 | TRBV19 | TRBD2 | CATAGGSSYEQYF | TGTGCGACAGCGGGAGGCAGCTCCTACGAGCAGTACTTC
- | TRBJ2-6 | TRBV5-6 | - | CASSGAGYSGANVLTF | TGTGCCAGCAGCGGCGCAGGGTACTCTGGGGCCAACGTCCTGACTTTC
- | TRBJ1-1 | TRBV9 | - | CASSGGRDGFAAFF | TGTGCCAGCAGCGGAGGCCGGGACGGGTTTGCAGCTTTCTTT
- | TRBJ2-1 | TRBV28 | - | CASSLEGRRNEQFF | TGTGCCAGCAGTTTGGAGGGGCGGCGGAATGAGCAGTTCTTC
- | TRBJ2-5 | TRBV10-2 | TRBD2 | CASSESERGKTQYF | TGCGCCAGCAGTGAGTCCGAGCGGGGAAAGACCCAGTACTTC
- | TRBJ2-7 | TRBV5-8 | - | CASSLQGGSEQYF | TGTGCCAGCAGCTTACAGGGGGGGAGCGAGCAGTACTTC
- | TRBJ2-5 | TRBV28 | TRBD1 | CASSLPPTGGHETQYF | TGTGCCAGCAGTTTACCCCCGACAGGGGGTCACGAGACCCAGTACTTC
- | TRBJ2-3 | TRBV7-8 | TRBD2 | CASSLQGGRLDTQYF | TGTGCCAGCAGCTTGCAGGGAGGGCGTTTAGATACGCAGTATTTT
once | TRBJ2-2 | TRBV19 | TRBD2 | CASSFGLVGTGELFF | TGTGCCAGTAGTTTCGGACTAGTGGGCACCGGGGAGCTGTTTTTT
- | TRBJ2-1 | TRBV5-4 | TRBD2 | CASSRGGYNEQFF | TGTGCCAGCAGCCGCGGGGGGTACAATGAGCAGTTCTTC
- | TRBJ2-7 | TRBV6-5 | TRBD1 | CASSSYLTGGGYEQYF | TGTGCCAGCAGTTCGTACCTCACAGGGGGCGGCTACGAGCAGTACTTC
- | TRBJ1-1 | TRBV4-3 | TRBD1 | CASSQDIQGWCGTEAFF | TGCGCCAGCAGCCAAGATATACAGGGGTGGTGTGGGACTGAAGCTTTCTTT
- | TRBJ2-2 | TRBV13 | TRBD1 | CASSTTGANTGELFF | TGTGCCAGCAGCACGACAGGGGCGAACACCGGGGAGCTGTTTTTT
- | TRBJ2-7 | TRBV28 | TRBD2 | CASSIRAGFSYEQYF | TGTGCCAGCAGTATTAGAGCGGGGTTCTCCTACGAGCAGTACTTC
- | TRBJ2-7 | TRBV5-8 | - | CASSLPGTGVGEQYF | TGTGCCAGCAGCTTGCCCGGGACGGGGGTAGGCGAGCAGTACTTC
- | TRBJ2-3 | TRBV6-6 | TRBD2 | CASSYLGRADTQYF | TGTGCCAGCAGTTATCTGGGGAGGGCAGATACGCAGTATTTT
- | TRBJ1-2 | TRBV21-1 | - | CASSKVGKTGDYGYTF | TGTGCCAGCAGCAAAGTCGGCAAAACGGGGGACTATGGCTACACCTTC
few | TRBJ2-1 | TRBV27 | - | CASSFREVSYNEQFF | TGTGCCAGCAGTTTTAGGGAGGTCTCCTACAATGAGCAGTTCTTC
- | TRBJ2-1 | TRBV14 | TRBD2 | CASSQEGLTGWNEQFF | TGTGCCAGCAGCCAAGAGGGACTAACGGGGTGGAATGAGCAGTTCTTC
- | TRBJ2-7 | TRBV6-6 | - | CASSYGNSYEQYF | TGTGCCAGCAGTTACGGGAACAGCTACGAGCAGTACTTC
- | TRBJ2-2 | TRBV16 | - | CASSQFGTGELFF | TGTGCCAGCAGCCAATTCGGCACCGGGGAGCTGTTTTTT
- | TRBJ1-5 | TRBV4-2 | - | CASSQETDQYQPQHF | TGTGCCAGCAGCCAAGAAACCGATCAGTATCAGCCCCAGCATTTT
once | TRBJ2-1 | TRBV5-1 | - | CASSPPPTLSSYNEQFF | TGCGCCAGCAGCCCGCCGCCTACATTGAGCTCCTACAATGAGCAGTTCTTC
- | TRBJ1-1 | TRBV4-2 | TRBD1 | CASSDDRANTEAFF | TGTGCCAGCAGCGACGACAGGGCGAACACTGAAGCTTTCTTT
- | TRBJ2-5 | TRBV29-1 | - | CSVEGGQDGTQYF | TGCAGCGTTGAAGGTGGTCAGGATGGGACCCAGTACTTC
- | TRBJ1-1 | TRBV10-1 | - | CASSEIRGTEAFF | TGCGCCAGCAGTGAGATCCGTGGCACTGAAGCTTTCTTT
- | TRBJ2-3 | TRBV6-5 | - | CASSSSTDTQYF | TGTGCCAGCAGTTCCAGCACAGATACGCAGTATTTT
- | TRBJ2-1 | TRBV27 | TRBD2 | CASRLAGEQFF | TGTGCCAGCAGACTAGCGGGTGAGCAGTTCTTC
once | TRBJ2-7 | TRBV7-9 | - | CASSYTTEQYF | TGTGCCAGCAGCTATACGACAGAGCAGTACTTC
once | TRBJ2-5 | TRBV6-5 | TRBD2 | CATSPTHVSGETQYF | TGTGCCACATCCCCTACTCATGTTAGCGGGGAGACCCAGTACTTC
- | TRBJ2-6 | TRBV6-4 | - | CASRQDGSGANVLTF | TGTGCCAGCAGACAAGACGGCTCTGGGGCCAACGTCCTGACTTTC
- | TRBJ2-7 | TRBV28 | - | CASSAIGGRERYEQYF | TGTGCCAGCAGTGCAATAGGGGGGCGGGAGCGCTACGAGCAGTACTTC
- | TRBJ2-5 | TRBV7-8 | TRBD1 | CASSLGVGTGQETQYF | TGTGCCAGCAGCTTAGGGGTTGGGACAGGCCAAGAGACCCAGTACTTC
few | TRBJ2-2 | TRBV19 | TRBD1 | CAIRDRDTGELFF | TGTGCCATCCGGGACAGGGACACCGGGGAGCTGTTTTTT
- | TRBJ1-6 | TRBV6-1 | - | CASSERGWQLLYNSPLHF | TGTGCCAGCAGTGAAAGGGGCTGGCAGTTACTCTATAATTCACCCCTCCACTTT
- | TRBJ2-1 | TRBV5-4 | TRBD2 | CASSLAEREGRDEQFF | TGTGCCAGCAGCTTGGCCGAGCGGGAGGGCCGGGATGAGCAGTTCTTC
- | TRBJ2-7 | TRBV6-6 | TRBD1 | CASSDRGRSYEQYF | TGTGCCAGCAGTGACAGGGGGAGATCCTACGAGCAGTACTTC
- | TRBJ2-7 | TRBV14 | TRBD2 | CASSQGPLLWTSGLEYEQYF | TGTGCCAGCAGCCAAGGTCCCCTGTTGTGGACTAGCGGTTTGGAGTACGAGCAGTACTTC